This is a list of T cell receptor beta chains from one sample in a study of CD8 T cells in Susac syndrome. In TCRdb, the immunoSEQ multiplex PCR reads were re-called with MiXCR into one record per CDR3 protein. Here the sample spans hundreds of thousands of distinct CDR3 sequences, roughly 81% being singletons. What was sequenced was CD8+ T cells from PBMCs. The receptors were sampled from a human donor with multiple sclerosis. Each CDR3 is given with its conserved first and last residue. D genes are given only for firm matches. Only some rows state a clone size, as once, few, many or a class for expanded clones.

clone_size	j_call	v_call	d_call	cdr3_aa	cdr3_nt
NA	TRBJ2-3	TRBV7-3	NA	CASSQTGPGGSPDTQYF	TGTGCCAGCAGCCAAACGGGCCCCGGGGGATCCCCAGATACGCAGTATTTT
NA	TRBJ2-5	TRBV7-9	NA	CASSLAREKGTQYF	TGTGCCAGCAGTCTAGCTCGGGAGAAGGGGACCCAGTACTTC
few	TRBJ2-7	TRBV6-1	TRBD2	CASSEVGGYYEQYF	TGTGCCAGCAGTGAAGTGGGGGGGTACTACGAGCAGTACTTC
NA	TRBJ1-2	TRBV27	NA	CASSLSVDRPYGYTF	TGTGCCAGCAGTTTATCTGTGGACAGACCCTATGGCTACACCTTC
NA	TRBJ1-5	TRBV9	NA	CASSVGPGAQPQHF	TGTGCCAGCAGCGTAGGTCCAGGGGCTCAGCCCCAGCATTTT
NA	TRBJ2-3	TRBV12-3/TRBV12-4	TRBD2	CASSPHWGEGLNTQYF	TGTGCCAGCAGTCCCCACTGGGGGGAGGGCCTAAATACGCAGTATTTT
NA	TRBJ1-1	TRBV7-6	TRBD1	CASSQDRGSEAFF	TGTGCCAGCAGCCAAGACAGGGGCTCTGAAGCTTTCTTT
NA	TRBJ1-3	TRBV29-1	NA	CSVEDRGGYSGNTIYF	TGCAGCGTTGAAGATCGTGGAGGGTACTCTGGAAACACCATATATTTT
NA	TRBJ2-7	TRBV4-1	NA	CASSPLPPGSYEQYF	TGCGCCAGCAGCCCCCTACCCCCGGGTTCCTACGAGCAGTACTTC
once	TRBJ2-7	TRBV27	NA	CASSGGSGPYEQYF	TGTGCCAGCAGTGGAGGGTCTGGACCCTACGAGCAGTACTTC
NA	TRBJ1-3	TRBV7-2	NA	CASSPWAGFSGNTIYF	TGTGCCAGCAGCCCGTGGGCAGGGTTCTCTGGAAACACCATATATTTT
NA	TRBJ2-2	TRBV12-3/TRBV12-4	NA	CASTLGTNTGELFF	TGTGCCAGCACCTTGGGAACTAACACCGGGGAGCTGTTTTTT
few	TRBJ2-1	TRBV2	NA	CASSEGGNEQFF	TGTGCCAGCAGTGAAGGGGGCAATGAGCAGTTCTTC
NA	TRBJ1-2	TRBV20-1	NA	CSARQVAGPPNYGYTF	TGCAGTGCTAGACAGGTCGCGGGGCCTCCTAACTATGGCTACACCTTC
NA	TRBJ2-7	TRBV29-1	TRBD1	CSVEEAGTGSYEQYF	TGCAGCGTTGAAGAGGCCGGGACAGGGAGCTACGAGCAGTACTTC
NA	TRBJ2-3	TRBV19	NA	CASSILGPSADTQYF	TGTGCCAGTAGTATTCTGGGACCGTCCGCAGATACGCAGTATTTT
NA	TRBJ2-1	TRBV5-6	TRBD1	CASSSTQGESHNEQFF	TGTGCCAGCAGCTCAACACAGGGGGAGTCCCACAATGAGCAGTTCTTC
NA	TRBJ2-7	TRBV20-1	NA	CSACCEDISSYEQYF	TGCAGTGCTTGCTGTGAGGACATTTCCTCCTACGAGCAGTACTTC
NA	TRBJ2-7	TRBV6-2/TRBV6-3	TRBD2	CASSYPPRTSGNPHFLYEQYF	TGTGCCAGCAGTTACCCACCACGGACTAGCGGGAATCCTCATTTCCTCTACGAGCAGTACTTC
NA	TRBJ2-7	TRBV3-1	NA	CASSQDFGTSYEQYF	TGTGCCAGCAGCCAAGATTTCGGCACCTCCTACGAGCAGTACTTC
NA	TRBJ1-1	TRBV9	NA	CASGPSEAFF	TGTGCCAGCGGACCGAGTGAAGCTTTCTTT
once	TRBJ2-7	TRBV28	NA	CASGGYERFYEQYF	TGTGCCAGCGGAGGTTACGAGCGGTTCTACGAGCAGTACTTC
NA	TRBJ2-7	TRBV27	TRBD2	CASKSLAAPYEQYF	TGTGCCAGCAAATCCCTAGCGGCTCCCTACGAGCAGTACTTC
NA	TRBJ2-3	TRBV13	NA	CASSLEAHTQYF	TGTGCCAGCAGCTTAGAGGCGCATACGCAGTATTTT
NA	TRBJ1-1	TRBV4-1	TRBD1	CASSQDREGALGMNTEAFF	TGCGCCAGCAGCCAAGATAGGGAGGGGGCGCTCGGAATGAACACTGAAGCTTTCTTT
NA	TRBJ1-4	TRBV29-1	NA	CSVAPGLGEKLFF	TGCAGCGTTGCCCCAGGGTTGGGGGAAAAACTGTTTTTT
few	TRBJ2-5	TRBV28	NA	CASSFGRAQQETQYF	TGTGCCAGCAGTTTTGGCAGGGCGCAACAAGAGACCCAGTACTTC
NA	TRBJ1-1	TRBV12-3/TRBV12-4	NA	CASSYQGEAFF	TGTGCCAGCAGTTACCAGGGTGAAGCTTTCTTT
NA	TRBJ2-1	TRBV7-2	TRBD2	CASSPIGIGRAYEQFF	TGTGCCAGCAGCCCTATCGGGATCGGGAGGGCCTACGAGCAGTTCTTC
once	TRBJ2-7	TRBV20-1	NA	CSARDSSYEQYF	TGCAGTGCTAGAGATTCCAGCTACGAGCAGTACTTC
once	TRBJ2-7	TRBV6-5	NA	CASSYVPTPDEQYF	TGTGCCAGCAGTTACGTCCCGACCCCCGACGAGCAGTACTTC
NA	TRBJ2-7	TRBV6-6	NA	CASSWRTDSYEQYF	TGTGCCAGCAGTTGGCGGACAGACTCCTACGAGCAGTACTTC
NA	TRBJ1-4	TRBV3-1	NA	CASSQGDEGEKLFF	TGTGCCAGCAGCCAAGGGGACGAAGGTGAAAAACTGTTTTTT
NA	TRBJ2-2	TRBV12-3/TRBV12-4	TRBD2	CASSLGLAEMGELFF	TGTGCCAGCAGTCTCGGACTAGCGGAGATGGGGGAGCTGTTTTTT
NA	TRBJ1-1	TRBV19	NA	CASSTDPNTEAFF	TGTGCCAGTAGTACGGACCCGAACACTGAAGCTTTCTTT
NA	TRBJ1-1	TRBV27	NA	CASWAGRRSYAFF	TGTGCCAGCTGGGCCGGACGGAGGTCTTATGCTTTCTTT
NA	TRBJ2-7	TRBV7-9	NA	CASSENRGGRVHEQYF	TGTGCCAGCAGCGAGAACAGGGGAGGCAGAGTCCACGAGCAGTACTTC
NA	TRBJ1-5	TRBV11-2	NA	CASSLEGGDQPQHF	TGTGCCAGCAGCTTAGAGGGCGGAGATCAGCCCCAGCATTTT
NA	TRBJ2-1	TRBV12-5	TRBD2	CASGLLAGDEQFF	TGTGCTAGTGGTTTGCTGGCGGGAGATGAGCAGTTCTTC
NA	TRBJ1-5	TRBV12-3/TRBV12-4	TRBD1	CASSRGTGSQPQHF	TGTGCCAGCAGTCGAGGGACAGGGAGTCAGCCCCAGCATTTT
NA	TRBJ2-7	TRBV6-1	NA	CASSSRDWGYEQYF	TGTGCCAGCAGCTCCCGGGACTGGGGCTACGAGCAGTACTTC
NA	TRBJ2-3	TRBV19	TRBD2	CASSPASGKTQYF	TGTGCCAGTAGTCCGGCTAGCGGGAAGACGCAGTATTTT
NA	TRBJ2-5	TRBV9	TRBD2	CASSSHSGNYQETQYF	TGTGCCAGCAGCTCTCATAGCGGGAATTACCAAGAGACCCAGTACTTC
NA	TRBJ2-5	TRBV29-1	NA	CSVVEGVETQYF	TGCAGCGTTGTGGAGGGAGTAGAGACCCAGTACTTC
NA	TRBJ2-5	TRBV3-1	NA	CASSPPRRETQYF	TGTGCCAGCAGCCCCCCCAGGAGAGAGACCCAGTACTTC
NA	TRBJ1-2	TRBV9	NA	CASGRGGYTF	TGTGCCAGCGGGCGGGGCGGCTACACCTTC
NA	TRBJ2-3	TRBV20-1	NA	CSARSPAFSPGEDTQYF	TGCAGTGCTAGAAGCCCCGCCTTTTCGCCTGGGGAAGATACGCAGTATTTT
NA	TRBJ2-1	TRBV19	NA	CASSIEGDNEQFF	TGTGCCAGTAGTATAGAAGGGGACAATGAGCAGTTCTTC
NA	TRBJ1-2	TRBV6-1	TRBD1	CASSPVGTGYGYTF	TGTGCCAGCAGCCCCGTAGGGACAGGGTACGGCTACACCTTC
NA	TRBJ2-3	TRBV27	TRBD2	CASRTSGNTQYF	TGTGCCAGCAGGACTAGCGGGAACACGCAGTATTTT
NA	TRBJ2-7	TRBV3-1	TRBD2	CASSLPKGSGRGYEQYF	TGTGCCAGCAGCCTCCCTAAAGGAAGCGGGAGAGGCTACGAGCAGTACTTC
NA	TRBJ2-3	TRBV28	TRBD1	CASSLTGGLYPDTQYF	TGTGCCAGCTCCCTTACAGGGGGACTTTATCCAGATACGCAGTATTTT
NA	TRBJ2-5	TRBV28	NA	CDSSGGLNRPYQETQYF	TGTGACAGCAGTGGTGGCCTCAATCGGCCGTACCAAGAGACCCAGTACTTC
NA	TRBJ2-3	TRBV9	TRBD2	CASSVEGGRIDTQYF	TGTGCCAGCAGCGTAGAAGGCGGGAGGATAGATACGCAGTATTTT
NA	TRBJ2-1	TRBV14	TRBD1	CASSLYRGHYNEQFF	TGTGCCAGCAGCCTCTACAGGGGCCACTACAATGAGCAGTTCTTC
NA	TRBJ1-1	TRBV7-9	NA	CASSSGRVEAFF	TGTGCCAGCAGCTCCGGACGCGTCGAAGCTTTCTTT
NA	TRBJ2-5	TRBV3-1	TRBD1	CASSSPGQGRGTQYF	TGTGCCAGCAGCTCACCGGGACAGGGTAGAGGGACCCAGTACTTC
NA	TRBJ2-1	TRBV25-1	NA	CASSVRDLDNEQFF	TGTGCCAGCAGTGTCCGGGACTTAGACAATGAGCAGTTCTTC
NA	TRBJ2-3	TRBV20-1	NA	CSAPHGGVGTDTQYF	TGCAGTGCCCCCCACGGGGGCGTCGGCACAGATACGCAGTATTTT